The 10 T cell receptor beta chains below come from one sample, sequenced in a study of cytomegalovirus exposure and HLA in healthy donors. It was with 60 Vbeta and 13 Jbeta primers that the PCR ran. Sequenced by immunoSEQ multiplex PCR; TCRdb stores in-frame clones only, minus some. The sample contains more than 110,000 clones, about 81% of which appear only once. The sequenced sample was PBMCs. These receptor sequences come from a man in his thirties or forties in good health and CMV-seronegative.

This clone was picked up a small number of times. The chain carries TRBV29-1 and TRBJ2-3; D is perhaps TRBD1 (5 bases). The V end lost 4 bases, the J end lost 0 bases, and 14 bases lay between the germline ends. The CDR3 spans 15 residues. The germline CDR1 and CDR2 sequences are SQVTM and ANQGSEA. The CDR3 DNA is TGCAGCGTTGGGGGCTCCATCGACAGCACAGATACGCAGTATTTT. Translating gives CSVGGSIDSTDTQYF.

This clone was detected only a few times. V usage is TRBV6-5 and J usage is TRBJ1-2; weak D call: TRBD1 (5 bases). V lost 5 bases and J lost 7, with 11 bases in between. Germline values: CDR1 MNHEY, CDR2 SVGAGI. The CDR3 spans 12 residues. CDR3 DNA: TGTGCCAGCAGTGCGGGGGTCAGTGGCTACACCTTC. It encodes CASSAGVSGYTF.

J is TRBJ2-1 and V is TRBV4-2, with D possibly being TRBD1 (5 bases). Germline V gives CDR1 LGHNA, CDR2 YNFKEQ. Trimming stripped 0 bases from V and 8 bases from J, with 5 bases between. This CDR3 is 12 amino acids long. In DNA form, the CDR3 reads TGTGCCAGCAGCCAAGAAGGGGATGAGCAGTTCTTC. Protein product: CASSQEGDEQFF.

The chain links TRBV9 to TRBJ2-7, with 8 positions matching TRBD2. This CDR3 has 13 amino acids. J was trimmed by 7 bases and V by 4 bases; bases with no gene match: 7. CDR1 is SGDLS, CDR2 YYNGEE, per germline. The CDR3 here is CASSFGGGQEQYF. DNA for the CDR3: TGTGCCAGCAGCTTCGGGGGGGGGCAAGAGCAGTACTTC.

The chain combines TRBV27 with TRBJ1-2; 7 bases agree with TRBD1. After removal of 6 bases from V and 8 bases from J, the junction contained 3 bases not matched to a gene. The germline CDR1 and CDR2 sequences are MNHEY and SMNVEV (reference sequence). The CDR3 runs 11 residues. In DNA form, the CDR3 reads TGTGCCAGCAGACAGGGGCGCGGCTACACCTTC. Translated, it gives CASRQGRGYTF.

V usage is TRBV28 and J usage is TRBJ2-3; 9 bases fit TRBD1. The V gene's germline CDR1 is MDHEN and CDR2 SYDVKM. With V trimmed by 3 bases and J by 4 bases, 5 bases remained unmatched. This CDR3 has 15 residues. Here the CDR3 reads CASSLGQGNSDTQYF. CDR3 sequence (DNA): TGTGCCAGCAGTTTGGGACAGGGAAATTCAGATACGCAGTATTTT.

The V and J genes are TRBV6-4 and TRBJ2-5; D gene unclear. The length of the CDR3 is 13 residues. V gave up 0 bases and J gave up 2 bases, with 4 bases separating them. Germline V gene data show CDR1 as MRHNA and CDR2 as SNTAGT. The CDR3 sequence is CASSDSSQETQYF. In DNA form, the CDR3 reads TGTGCCAGCAGTGACTCGAGTCAAGAGACCCAGTACTTC.

The chain employs TRBV6-1 and TRBJ2-7; TRBD1 aligns across 8 bases. CDR1 is MNHNS and CDR2 is SASEGT in the germline V gene. This CDR3 has 13 residues. Trimming took 8 bases from V and 2 from J; bases not matched to a gene: 5. The chain's CDR3 is CASRTGNTYEQYF. The CDR3 region has the DNA TGTGCCAGCCGGACAGGGAACACCTACGAGCAGTACTTC.

This clone has only a few counts. Other DNA sequences within the sample encode an identical CDR3. This chain links TRBV11-2 with TRBJ2-3, with 9 bases identical to TRBD1. The length of the CDR3 is 16 residues. Germline V CDR1 and CDR2: SGHAT, FQNNGV. With 4 bases clipped from V and 2 bases from J, the junction kept 7 bases outside the gene matches. The CDR3 loop reads CASSSGTGLNTDTQYF. The CDR3 DNA reads TGTGCCAGCAGCTCGGGGACAGGGCTAAACACAGATACGCAGTATTTT. The variable domain in full, with the rest retrieved from reference TRBV11-2 and TRBJ2-3, is EAGVAQSPRYKIIEKRQSVAFWCNPISGHATLYWYQQILGQGPKLLIQFQNNGVVDDSQLPKDRFSAERLKGVDSTLKIQPAKLEDSAVYLCASSSGTGLNTDTQYFGPGTRLTVL.

This clone was observed once. The chain's CDR3 is CARNPGQGPYEQYF. DNA for the CDR3: TGTGCCAGGAACCCGGGACAGGGCCCCTACGAGCAGTACTTC. The chain employs TRBV19 and TRBJ2-7, with 9 bases aligning to TRBD1. V lost 9 bases, J lost 2 bases, and 8 bases stayed unmatched. The V gene's germline CDR1 is LNHDA and CDR2 SQIVND (reference sequence). CDR3 length equals 14 residues.